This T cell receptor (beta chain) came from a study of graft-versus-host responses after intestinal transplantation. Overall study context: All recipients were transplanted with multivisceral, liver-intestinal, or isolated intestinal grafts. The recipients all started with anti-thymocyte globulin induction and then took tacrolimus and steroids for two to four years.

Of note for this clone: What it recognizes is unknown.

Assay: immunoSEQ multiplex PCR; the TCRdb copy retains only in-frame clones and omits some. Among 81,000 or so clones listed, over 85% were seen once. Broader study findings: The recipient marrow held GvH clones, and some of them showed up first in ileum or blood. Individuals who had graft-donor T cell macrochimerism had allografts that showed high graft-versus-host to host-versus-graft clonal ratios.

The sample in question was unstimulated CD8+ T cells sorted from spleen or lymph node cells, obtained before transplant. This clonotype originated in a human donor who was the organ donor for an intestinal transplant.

Written as DNA, the CDR3 is TGTGCCAGCAGCGGAGGGATTGGGACAGTTCCTCCCTACGAGCAGTACTTC. Protein product: CASSGGIGTVPPYEQYF. The chain combines TRBV7-9 with TRBJ2-7; tentative D call: TRBD1 (7 bases). Trimming took 5 bases from V and 2 from J, leaving 22 bases between them. Per the germline V gene, CDR1 is SEHNR and CDR2 is FQNEAQ (reference sequence). The CDR3 contains 17 residues. The full variable domain, with the rest looked up from reference TRBV7-9 and TRBJ2-7, is DTGVSQNPRHKITKRGQNVTFRCDPISEHNRLYWYRQTLGQGPEFLTYFQNEAQLEKSRLLSDRFSAERPKGSFSTLEIQRTEQGDSAMYLCASSGGIGTVPPYEQYFGPGTRLTVT.